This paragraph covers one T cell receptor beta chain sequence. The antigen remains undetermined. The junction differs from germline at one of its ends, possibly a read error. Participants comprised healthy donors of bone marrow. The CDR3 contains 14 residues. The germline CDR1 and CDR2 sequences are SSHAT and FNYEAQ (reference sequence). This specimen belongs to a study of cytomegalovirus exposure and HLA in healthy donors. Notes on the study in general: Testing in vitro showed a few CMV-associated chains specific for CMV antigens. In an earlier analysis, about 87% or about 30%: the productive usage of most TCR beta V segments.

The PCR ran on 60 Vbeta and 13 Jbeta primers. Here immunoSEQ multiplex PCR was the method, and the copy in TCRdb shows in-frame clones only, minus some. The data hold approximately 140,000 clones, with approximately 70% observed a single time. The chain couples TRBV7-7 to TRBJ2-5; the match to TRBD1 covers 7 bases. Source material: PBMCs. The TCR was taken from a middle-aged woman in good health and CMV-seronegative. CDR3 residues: CASSFDRVGETQYF. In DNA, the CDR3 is TGTGCTAGCAGCTTTGACAGGGTGGGCGAGACCCAGTACTTC.